This is a list of T cell receptor beta chains from one sample in a study of T-cell memory formation after mild COVID-19. TCRdb itself ran the 5' RACE reads through MiXCR, one entry per CDR3 protein. The sample has more than 350,000 distinct CDR3 sequences; 16% are singletons. The sample consisted of PBMCs or a T cell subset sorted from them (not recorded which). Receptors originate from a man younger than 35 who had mild COVID-19 (a few samples of this study predate the infection). Cell type and time point are not known. The CDR3 runs from the conserved cysteine through the conserved F or W. A D gene is named only where the DNA matches it firmly. Clone size is not always given. Where it is, it says once, few, many or a class for expanded clones.

j_call v_call d_call clone_size cdr3_nt cdr3_aa
TRBJ2-1 TRBV11-2 TRBD2 few TGTGCCAGCAGCTTAGCCGCGCGGGGGGCTTACAATGAGCAGTTCTTC CASSLAARGAYNEQFF
TRBJ1-3 TRBV4-3 . . TGCGCCAGCAGCCAAGGGGACCGTAACTCTGGAAACACCATATATTTT CASSQGDRNSGNTIYF
TRBJ2-5 TRBV7-2 . . TGTGCCAGCAGCACGGTGGGGGAGACCCAGTACTTC CASSTVGETQYF
TRBJ2-5 TRBV18 . many TGTGCCAGCTCACCATGGGACGGCGAAGAGACCCAGTACTTC CASSPWDGEETQYF
TRBJ2-1 TRBV7-2 . many TGTGCCAGCCGTCAGGGACTGGAGGGGAATGAGCAGTTCTTC CASRQGLEGNEQFF
TRBJ2-3 TRBV5-1 . . TGCGCCAGCAGCTGGACGGAAAGGGCAGATACGCAGTATTTT CASSWTERADTQYF
TRBJ2-3 TRBV10-3 TRBD2 . TGTGCCATCAGTGAGGGGGAGCGGGGGGGCCTCGCAGATACGCAGTATTTT CAISEGERGGLADTQYF
TRBJ2-3 TRBV20-1 . few TGCAGTGCTAGTACCCCCGGGGCAGATACGCAGTATTTT CSASTPGADTQYF
TRBJ2-4 TRBV6-4 . few TGTGCCAGCGTAGGGGGACGGATTCAGTACTTC CASVGGRIQYF
TRBJ2-2 TRBV20-1 . . TGCAGTGCTAGGGTAGCGAACACCGGGGAGCTGTTTTTT CSARVANTGELFF
TRBJ2-5 TRBV5-1 TRBD1 . TGCGCCAGCAGCTTGGATCCCAGGGGGCAAGAGACCCAGTACTTC CASSLDPRGQETQYF
TRBJ1-2 TRBV20-1 . many TGCAGTGCTAGAGATTGGGGCGGAGACCTCTATGGCTACACCTTC CSARDWGGDLYGYTF
TRBJ2-6 TRBV7-2 TRBD2 many TGTGCCAGCAGCTCTCGGCAACTAGCGGGGGGAACCATCTCTGGGGCCAACGTCCTGACTTTC CASSSRQLAGGTISGANVLTF
TRBJ2-4 TRBV4-3 . few TGCGCCAGCAGCCGAGACCAGGAGGGGGGGGGAGCCAAAAACATTCAGTACTTC CASSRDQEGGGAKNIQYF
TRBJ2-6 TRBV12-3/TRBV12-4 . . TGTGCCAGCGGTCACTCCTTAGCTGGGGCCAACGTCCTGACTTTC CASGHSLAGANVLTF
TRBJ1-5 TRBV21-1 . few TGTGCCACCGACCGGGAAGACAGTAATAGCAATCAGCCCCAGCATTTT CATDREDSNSNQPQHF
TRBJ2-5 TRBV3-1 . . TGTGCCAGCAGTCACCGGGACTCAAAAGAGACCCAGTACTTC CASSHRDSKETQYF
TRBJ1-5 TRBV10-3 . . TGTGCCATCAGTTCCCAGAGCAATCAGCCCCAGCATTTT CAISSQSNQPQHF
TRBJ2-2 TRBV2 TRBD2 . TGTGCCAGCAGTGATATCGCACTAGCGGGTATAAACACCGGGGAGCTGTTTTTT CASSDIALAGINTGELFF
TRBJ2-3 TRBV2 . . TGTGCCAGAGGGGATACGCAGTATTTT CARGDTQYF
TRBJ1-2 TRBV5-6 . . TGTGCCAGCAGCTCATACCGGGCCGGGGGCTACACCTTC CASSSYRAGGYTF
TRBJ1-5 TRBV27 . . TGTGCCAGCCGGGTTGGGTCAGGGACGGGCAATCAGCCCCAGCATTTT CASRVGSGTGNQPQHF
TRBJ1-2 TRBV20-1 . . TGCAGTGGCAGCCCAGGGCACTATGGCTACACCTTC CSGSPGHYGYTF
TRBJ1-6 TRBV7-2 . . TGTGCCAGCAGCTTAGAAAAGGCCATCGGATCCTATAATTCACCCCTCCACTTT CASSLEKAIGSYNSPLHF
TRBJ1-3 TRBV4-3 TRBD1 . TGCGCCAGCACCACGGACAGGAGTACTGGAAACACCATATATTTT CASTTDRSTGNTIYF
TRBJ2-3 TRBV7-2 TRBD2 few TGTGCCAGCAGCTTAGCTAGTCTAGCGGGGTCAGATACGCAGTATTTT CASSLASLAGSDTQYF
TRBJ2-3 TRBV18 . . TGTGCCAGCTCACCAACCCTTGGCAGCCAAAGGGCAGATACGCAGTATTTT CASSPTLGSQRADTQYF
TRBJ2-3 TRBV5-4 . few TGTGCCAGCAGTCCTCGGCAGGCAGCGGATACGCAGTATTTT CASSPRQAADTQYF
TRBJ2-3 TRBV4-1 . . TGCGCCAGCAGCCAAGTAGGATTTAGTAGGTCAGGGGCCGATACGCAGTATTTT CASSQVGFSRSGADTQYF
TRBJ2-5 TRBV30 . many TGTGCCTGGAGAGGCGCAGCTGAAGAGACCCAGTACTTC CAWRGAAEETQYF
TRBJ1-1 TRBV29-1 . . TGCAGCGTTGAGGAACAGGTTAGCACTGAAGCTTTCTTT CSVEEQVSTEAFF
TRBJ1-1 TRBV7-8 . few TGTGCCAGCAGCTTAGACAGGGTGGTCACTGAAGCTTTCTTT CASSLDRVVTEAFF
TRBJ2-3 TRBV9 . many TGTGCCAGCAGCGTCCTTACAGATACGCAGTATTTT CASSVLTDTQYF
TRBJ1-4 TRBV5-1 . few TGCGCCAGCAGCTTGGGGGCGACGACGAGCAATGAAAAACTGTTTTTT CASSLGATTSNEKLFF
TRBJ2-3 TRBV30 . few TGTGCCTGGACGAGGACAAGGAGCACAGATACGCAGTATTTT CAWTRTRSTDTQYF
TRBJ2-5 TRBV11-2 . many TGTGCCAGCAGCTCGATGACGGATCAAGAGACCCAGTACTTC CASSSMTDQETQYF
TRBJ1-1 TRBV20-1 TRBD1 . TGCAGTGCTAGAGGTGGGCAGGGGGCTGACACTGAAGCTTTCTTT CSARGGQGADTEAFF